A selection of T cell receptor beta chains follows, all from one sample in a study of blood T cell repertoires in COVID-19. Generated by immunoSEQ multiplex PCR, the TCRdb table keeps only in-frame clones and is missing some. The sample lists 65,000 to 80,000 clones, over 80% occurring once. The sequencing sample was made of peripheral blood. Receptors were obtained from a middle-aged man with active COVID-19. CDR3s include the opening cysteine and the closing phenylalanine or tryptophan. A D gene is named only where the DNA matches it firmly. Some rows have no size entry. The others give once, few or many, or a class for an expanded clone.

CDR3nt	CDR3aa	len	d_gene	j_gene	abundance	v_gene
TGTGCCAGCTCACCTCGGACTAGCGGGAAGTTTGAGCAGTTCTTC	CASSPRTSGKFEQFF	15	TRBD2	TRBJ2-1	-	TRBV18
TGTGCCATCTCCATTGTTGTCGGGAGGGGTAGCACAGATACGCAGTATTTT	CAISIVVGRGSTDTQYF	17	TRBD2	TRBJ2-3	few	TRBV7-8
TGTGCCAGCAGTGAGTGGGGACAGGGGCCTGATAAGGACACTGAAGCTTTCTTT	CASSEWGQGPDKDTEAFF	18	TRBD1	TRBJ1-1	-	TRBV2
TGCGCCAGCAGCCGGGGACAGGACTCCTACGAGCAGTACTTC	CASSRGQDSYEQYF	14	TRBD1	TRBJ2-7	once	TRBV5-1
TGTGCCAGCGCCCGGGACAGAAATAACGTCCTGACTTTC	CASARDRNNVLTF	13	TRBD1	TRBJ2-6	-	TRBV2
TGTGCCAGCAGCTTCCGAGTTGGGGCCCAGGATGAAAAACTGTTTTTT	CASSFRVGAQDEKLFF	16	-	TRBJ1-4	once	TRBV7-2
TGTGCCAGCAGCTCCCTTACCGGGACAGGGGGTACTGAAGCTTTCTTT	CASSSLTGTGGTEAFF	16	TRBD1	TRBJ1-1	-	TRBV7-9
TGCGCCAGCAGCTTGCGGCCCCGGGACAGGGTTTCGATCACTGAAGCTTTCTTT	CASSLRPRDRVSITEAFF	18	TRBD1	TRBJ1-1	-	TRBV5-1
TGTGCCAGCAGCTCCAAGGGACTAGCGGGAGTGGGACAGTTCTTC	CASSSKGLAGVGQFF	15	TRBD2	TRBJ2-1	-	TRBV7-9
TGTGCCAGCAGCCCTAGCGTTAATCTCTATGGCTACACCTTC	CASSPSVNLYGYTF	14	-	TRBJ1-2	-	TRBV6-2/TRBV6-3
TGTGCCAGCAGCTTCGGGACTAGCGGGGCCTACGAGCAGTACTTC	CASSFGTSGAYEQYF	15	TRBD2	TRBJ2-7	-	TRBV5-4
TGTGCCAGCAGATTACAGGGGACATCAGAAGCTTTCTTT	CASRLQGTSEAFF	13	TRBD1	TRBJ1-1	-	TRBV27
TGCAGCGTTGAAAGAACAGGGACTGGCTACACCTTC	CSVERTGTGYTF	12	-	TRBJ1-2	-	TRBV29-1
TGTGCCAGCAGCGGGGCGCGAGGATTTGAGCAGTTCTTC	CASSGARGFEQFF	13	-	TRBJ2-1	once	TRBV7-3
TGTGCCAGCAGCCAAGGGGAAAGTGGGGGCGAAGCTTTCTTT	CASSQGESGGEAFF	14	-	TRBJ1-1	-	TRBV4-2